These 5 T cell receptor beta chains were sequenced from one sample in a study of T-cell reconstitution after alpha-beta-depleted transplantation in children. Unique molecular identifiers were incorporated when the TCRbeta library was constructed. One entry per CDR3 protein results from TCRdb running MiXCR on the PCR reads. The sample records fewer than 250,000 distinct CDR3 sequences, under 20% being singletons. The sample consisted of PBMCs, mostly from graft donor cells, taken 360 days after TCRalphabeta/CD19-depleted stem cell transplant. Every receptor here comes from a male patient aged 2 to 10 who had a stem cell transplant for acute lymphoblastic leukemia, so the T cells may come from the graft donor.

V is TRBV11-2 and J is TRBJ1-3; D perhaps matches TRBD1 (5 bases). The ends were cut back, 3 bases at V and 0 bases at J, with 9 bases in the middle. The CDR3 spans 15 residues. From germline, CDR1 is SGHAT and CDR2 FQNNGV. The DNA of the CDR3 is TGTGCCAGCAGCTTGTACAGGAGCTCTGGAAACACCATATATTTT. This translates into CASSLYRSSGNTIYF.

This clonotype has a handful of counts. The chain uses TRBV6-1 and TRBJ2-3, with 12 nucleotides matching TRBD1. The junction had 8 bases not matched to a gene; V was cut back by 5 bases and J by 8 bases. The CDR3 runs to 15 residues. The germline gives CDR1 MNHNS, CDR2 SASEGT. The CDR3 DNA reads TGTGCCAGCAGTCCCGGGACAGGGGGCGCCGGTACGCAGTATTTT. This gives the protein CASSPGTGGAGTQYF.

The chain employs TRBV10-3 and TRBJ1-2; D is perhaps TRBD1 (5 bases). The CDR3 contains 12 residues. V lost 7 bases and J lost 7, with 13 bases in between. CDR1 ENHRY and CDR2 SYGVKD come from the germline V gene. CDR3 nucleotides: TGTGCCATCAAGCCTGGACACTCTGGCTACACCTTC. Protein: CAIKPGHSGYTF.

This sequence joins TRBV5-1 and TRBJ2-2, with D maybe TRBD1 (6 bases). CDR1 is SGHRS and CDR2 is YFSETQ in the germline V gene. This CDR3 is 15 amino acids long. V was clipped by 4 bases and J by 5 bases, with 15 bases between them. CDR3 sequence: CASSLDRFPTGELFF. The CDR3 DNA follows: TGCGCCAGCAGCCTTGACAGGTTTCCGACCGGGGAGCTGTTTTTT.

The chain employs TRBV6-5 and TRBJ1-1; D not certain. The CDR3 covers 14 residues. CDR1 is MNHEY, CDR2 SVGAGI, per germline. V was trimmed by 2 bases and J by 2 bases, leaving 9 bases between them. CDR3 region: CASSYRQKNTEAFF. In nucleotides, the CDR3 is TGTGCCAGCAGTTACAGGCAGAAAAACACTGAAGCTTTCTTT.